These 27 T cell receptor beta chains originate from one sample sequenced in a study of shared clonotypes between healthy human individuals. The assay was immunoSEQ multiplex PCR, and TCRdb's table has in-frame clones only and misses some. The table includes over a million clones, approximately 78% detected once. Sequencing input: memory CD4+ T cells from PBMCs. The subset was: CD45RA-negative fraction. Source of these receptors: a man aged 18 to 35 in good health. Some clones in this sample may be carry-over from other donors' samples.

The CDR3 protein is CASRDRSSGANVLTF. The CDR3, as DNA: TGTGCCAGCAGAGACAGGAGTTCTGGGGCCAACGTCCTGACTTTC. This chain links TRBV6-1 with TRBJ2-6; maybe TRBD1 (6 bases). The V gene lost 6 bases and the J gene lost 1 base, with 10 bases spanning the gap. The CDR3 contains 15 residues. Germline V gives CDR1 MNHNS, CDR2 SASEGT.

V is TRBV7-2 and J is TRBJ2-3; 7 nucleotides align to TRBD2. J was trimmed by 4 bases and V by 3 bases; bases with no gene match: 10. The CDR3 length is 16 residues. From germline, CDR1 is SGHTA and CDR2 FQGNSA. CDR3 sequence reads: CASSFGLAEAADTQYF. Here the CDR3 DNA reads TGTGCCAGCAGCTTCGGGCTAGCGGAGGCGGCAGATACGCAGTATTTT.

The chain has TRBV30 and TRBJ2-1; D tentatively reads TRBD1 or TRBD2 (5 bases each). The CDR3 has 13 residues. Per germline, CDR1 GTSNPN and CDR2 SVGIG (reference sequence). Trimming took off 0 bases at V and 10 bases at J, with 13 bases between the two ends. CDR3 coding DNA: TGTGCCTGGAGTGTACAGGTGTCGGGAGAGCAGTTCTTC. Translated: CAWSVQVSGEQFF.

V is TRBV6-6 and J is TRBJ1-2, with TRBD1 matching over 8 bases. Germline V gives CDR1 MNHNY, CDR2 SVGAGI (reference sequence). V was pared by 5 bases and J by 4 bases, with 6 bases of the junction left unmatched. The CDR3 extends over 14 amino acids. In nucleotides, the CDR3 is TGTGCCAGCAGTCCCGGGACAGGAACCTATGGCTACACCTTC. It codes for CASSPGTGTYGYTF.

V gene TRBV2 combines with J gene TRBJ2-5; D is ambiguous. V dropped 4 bases and J dropped 1 base, with 7 bases sitting between them. CDR1 SNHLY and CDR2 FYNNEI come from the germline V gene. CDR3 length equals 13 residues. The CDR3 region has the DNA TGTGCCAGCAGTGTTTTCCCCCAAGAGACCCAGTACTTC. Translation: CASSVFPQETQYF.

As concerns this clone: Distinct nucleotide sequences in the sample also encode this CDR3. The V call is TRBV6-5, the J call TRBJ1-2; a weak D match, TRBD1 (5 bases). V was cut by 0 bases and J by 5 bases, with 7 bases left in between. CDR3 size: 13 residues. From germline, CDR1 is MNHEY and CDR2 SVGAGI. CDR3 nucleotides: TGTGCCAGCAGTTACTCCGGGGGATATGGCTACACCTTC. Its translation is CASSYSGGYGYTF.

This sequence joins TRBV2 and TRBJ1-2, with D perhaps TRBD1 (6 bases). Trimming stripped 6 bases from V and 1 base from J, with 9 bases between. CDR1 and CDR2 (germline): SNHLY, FYNNEI. The CDR3 consists of 13 residues. CDR3 amino acids: CASRGQYNYGYTF. The CDR3, as DNA: TGTGCCAGCAGAGGACAGTATAACTATGGCTACACCTTC. Together with reference TRBV2 and TRBJ1-2, the CDR3 gives the full variable domain: EPEVTQTPSHQVTQMGQEVILRCVPISNHLYFYWYRQILGQKVEFLVSFYNNEISEKSEIFDDQFSVERPDGSNFTLKIRSTKLEDSAMYFCASRGQYNYGYTFGSGTRLTVV.

Only a few counts were recorded for this clone. The rearrangement uses TRBV28 and TRBJ1-2, with D unclear. The germline V gene has CDR1 MDHEN and CDR2 SYDVKM. The CDR3 length is 11 residues. Trimming stripped 2 bases from V and 7 bases from J, with 5 bases between. The CDR3 region has the DNA TGTGCCAGCAGTTTAGATGGTGGCTACACCTTC. Protein: CASSLDGGYTF.

There are a few counts of this clone. Other DNA sequences in the sample encode the same CDR3. The CDR3, as DNA: TGTGCCAGCAGCGTTGGCGGCCACAATGAGCAGTTCTTC. It is translated as CASSVGGHNEQFF. The rearrangement joins TRBV9 to TRBJ2-1; no reliable D call. This CDR3 spans 13 amino acids. With 2 bases removed from V and 5 bases from J, the gap between germline ends came to 8 bases. CDR1 SGDLS and CDR2 YYNGEE come from the germline V gene. The full variable domain, in which reference TRBV9 and TRBJ2-1 provide the parts outside the CDR3, is DSGVTQTPKHLITATGQRVTLRCSPRSGDLSVYWYQQSLDQGLQFLIQYYNGEERAKGNILERFSAQQFPDLHSELNLSSLELGDSALYFCASSVGGHNEQFFGPGTRLTVL.

J is TRBJ2-5 and V is TRBV5-1; D is perhaps TRBD1 (6 bases). The CDR3 extends over 14 amino acids. The V gene's germline CDR1 is SGHRS and CDR2 YFSETQ. Trimming took off 3 bases at V and 3 bases at J, with 12 bases between the two ends. This CDR3 reads CASSWNTGKETQYF. In nucleotides, the CDR3 is TGCGCCAGCAGCTGGAACACAGGGAAAGAGACCCAGTACTTC.

This sequence joins TRBV28 and TRBJ2-5; the D gene is possibly TRBD2 (5 bases). The CDR3 contains 16 residues. The V end lost 3 bases, the J end lost 4 bases, and 18 bases lay between the germline ends. The germline gives CDR1 MDHEN, CDR2 SYDVKM. The CDR3 here is CASSFEGFGMGETQYF. The CDR3 nucleotides are TGTGCCAGCAGTTTTGAGGGTTTCGGAATGGGAGAGACCCAGTACTTC.

This clone appeared once. The V gene is TRBV28, the J gene TRBJ1-3; TRBD1 matches 8 bases. V shed 7 bases, J shed 6 bases, and the junction held 5 bases outside the gene matches. The germline V gene has CDR1 MDHEN and CDR2 SYDVKM. CDR3 length equals 13 residues. CDR3 nucleotide sequence: TGTGCCAGCATAGGACAGGGAACAAACACCATATATTTT. Amino acids: CASIGQGTNTIYF.

This chain joins TRBV30 and TRBJ2-4; D remains ambiguous. There are 16 residues in the CDR3. Germline assignment: CDR1 GTSNPN and CDR2 SVGIG (reference sequence). V was pared by 2 bases and J by 0 bases, with 14 bases between. Here the CDR3 DNA reads TGTGCCTGGAGTATTCGTCCCGGAGTAGCCAAAAACATTCAGTACTTC. This codes for CAWSIRPGVAKNIQYF.

This chain connects TRBV5-1 to TRBJ2-1; 14 bases agree with TRBD2. The CDR3 is made up of 16 amino acids. J was trimmed by 10 bases and V by 4 bases; bases with no gene match: 10. CDR1 is SGHRS, CDR2 YFSETQ, per germline. CDR3 nucleotides: TGCGCCAGCAGCCAAAAGACTAGCGGGAGGGCCGGAGAGCAGTTCTTC. Encoded protein: CASSQKTSGRAGEQFF.

The V and J genes are TRBV4-1 and TRBJ2-5; tentative D call: TRBD2 (6 bases). The CDR3 sequence is 15 residues long. CDR1 MGHRA and CDR2 YSYEKL come from the germline V gene. V was clipped by 4 bases and J by 2 bases, with 14 bases between them. CDR3 DNA sequence: TGCGCCAGCAGCCCCCGGCTGGGGGGTCAAGAGACCCAGTACTTC. This codes for CASSPRLGGQETQYF.

The chain combines TRBV5-1 with TRBJ1-1; 9 nucleotides line up with TRBD1. CDR1 is SGHRS and CDR2 is YFSETQ in the germline V gene. The CDR3 sequence is 18 residues long. J was trimmed by 6 bases and V by 0 bases; bases with no gene match: 15. The CDR3 coding sequence is TGCGCCAGCAGCTTGGCACAGGGGGCCAGCGGGGGTCAATCTGAAGCTTTCTTT. This gives the protein CASSLAQGASGGQSEAFF.

V and J are TRBV6-6 and TRBJ1-1, with D possibly matching TRBD1 (5 bases). Trimming stripped 8 bases from V and 5 bases from J, with 12 bases between. Germline CDR1 reads MNHNY; CDR2 reads SVGAGI (reference sequence). The CDR3 loop spans 12 amino acids. The DNA of the CDR3 is TGTGCCAGCGCGGGCGGGGGGACTGAAGCTTTCTTT. This codes for CASAGGGTEAFF.

This clone appeared a few times. This chain connects TRBV5-1 to TRBJ2-3; D possibly corresponds to TRBD2 (6 bases). V dropped 3 bases and J dropped 0 bases, with 11 bases sitting between them. CDR1 is SGHRS and CDR2 is YFSETQ in the germline V gene. The CDR3 runs to 15 residues. CDR3 coding DNA: TGCGCCAGCAGCTATAGCGGAGCAAGCACAGATACGCAGTATTTT. Its translation is CASSYSGASTDTQYF.

This clone was counted a single time. The chain recombines TRBV11-3 with TRBJ2-1; 11 nucleotides line up with TRBD2. Trimming removed 5 bases from V and 3 bases from J; junction bases left unmatched: 9. The V gene's germline CDR1 is SGHNT and CDR2 YENEEA. The CDR3 totals 17 residues. The CDR3 sequence is CASSPPQGTSGYNEQFF. The CDR3 DNA reads TGTGCCAGCAGCCCCCCCCAGGGGACTAGCGGCTACAATGAGCAGTTCTTC.

V is TRBV6-1 and J is TRBJ1-6, with 7 bases that match TRBD1. Germline loops: CDR1 MNHNS, CDR2 SASEGT. This CDR3 is built from 14 residues. V was pared by 3 bases and J by 10 bases, with 6 bases of the junction left unmatched. DNA for the CDR3: TGTGCCAGCAGTGATGAGGGGGCGCGATCACCCCTCCACTTT. Encoded protein: CASSDEGARSPLHF.

V and J are TRBV5-6 and TRBJ2-5, with 7 bases that match TRBD1. CDR1 SGHDT and CDR2 YYEEEE come from the germline V gene. The CDR3 is made up of 14 amino acids. Germline trimming cut 5 bases from V and 3 bases from J; bases unmatched to any gene: 7. CDR3 coding DNA: TGTGCCAGCAGACTCGACAGGGTTGAAGAGACCCAGTACTTC. Translating gives CASRLDRVEETQYF.

This clone was observed a single time. This sequence joins TRBV28 and TRBJ1-5, with D possibly TRBD1 on 5 matching bases. This CDR3 comprises 15 residues. Germline CDR1 MDHEN, CDR2 SYDVKM. V lost 6 bases and J 4 bases, leaving 16 bases between the germline ends. CDR3 in DNA: TGTGCCAGCAGAATCCCATCTACAGGAAATCAGCCCCAGCATTTT. Translation: CASRIPSTGNQPQHF.

This clone was seen a few times. The rearrangement links TRBV18 to TRBJ1-1; tentative D call: TRBD1 (6 bases). Per germline, CDR1 KGHSH and CDR2 LQKENI. The CDR3 has 15 residues. The V end was cut by 0 bases, the J end by 5 bases, with 13 bases between. The CDR3 nucleotides read TGTGCCAGCTCACCACCGTCCCGGGGGCAAACTGAAGCTTTCTTT. Its translation: CASSPPSRGQTEAFF.

This clone was observed a few times. The rearrangement uses TRBV28 and TRBJ1-1, with 10 bases fitting TRBD1. In germline, CDR1 is MDHEN, CDR2 SYDVKM. CDR3 size: 14 residues. Germline trimming cut 3 bases from V and 7 bases from J; bases unmatched to any gene: 5. In nucleotides, the CDR3 is TGTGCCAGCAGTTTGGGCGGACAGGGGGGTGAAGCTTTCTTT. Its protein is CASSLGGQGGEAFF.

The J gene is TRBJ2-7, the V gene TRBV28; 9 bases match TRBD1. The CDR3 is made up of 15 amino acids. V gave up 3 bases and J gave up 3 bases; unmatched junction bases: 6. Germline lookup yields CDR1 MDHEN and CDR2 SYDVKM. CDR3 sequence reads: CASSFIAGQGYEQYF. Here the CDR3 DNA reads TGTGCCAGCAGTTTTATTGCGGGACAGGGCTACGAGCAGTACTTC.

The J gene is TRBJ2-3, the V gene TRBV2; 7 nucleotides match TRBD1. There are 17 residues in the CDR3. V gave up 6 bases and J gave up 1 base; unmatched junction bases: 13. Per germline, CDR1 SNHLY and CDR2 FYNNEI. CDR3 bases: TGTGCCAGCAGAGAGAGCCAACAGGGGTACGGCACAGATACGCAGTATTTT. Translating gives CASRESQQGYGTDTQYF.

V gene TRBV18 combines with J gene TRBJ2-7; TRBD2 agrees at 10 bases. Trimming removed 5 bases from V and 3 bases from J; junction bases left unmatched: 7. Germline V lookup: CDR1 KGHSH, CDR2 LQKENI. The CDR3 extends over 15 amino acids. The CDR3 sequence: CASSTPGTSVYEQYF. The CDR3, as DNA: TGTGCCAGCTCAACCCCCGGGACTAGCGTCTACGAGCAGTACTTC.